Listed here is a single TCR beta chain. Different DNA sequences within this sample yield the same CDR3. This specimen comes from a study of blood T cell repertoires in COVID-19. Study as a whole: The samples span acute and convalescent COVID-19 from the United States, Italy and Spain. T cells, B-cell-depleted T cells, or PBMCs provided the cDNA or gDNA that served as material.

The ends were cut back, 3 bases at V and 0 bases at J, with 5 bases in the middle. This CDR3 is built from 13 residues. The germline V gene has CDR1 KGHSH and CDR2 LQKENI. Per the authors' pipeline: By means of reference gene primer amplification, nucleated cell counts were estimated. Measured with immunoSEQ multiplex PCR; TCRdb has only the in-frame clones, and not every one. V, J and clone size are those of that table, while D and trimming were read from the DNA. The table has approximately 260,000 clones, around 87% seen once; the top ten hold about 2.1%. Seattle's enrolled individuals joined amid active infection and were then monitored longitudinally.

This chain joins TRBV18 and TRBJ1-1; the D is unclear. The sequenced sample consisted of peripheral blood. The clonotype comes from a woman aged 60-75 years with COVID-19, enrolled during active disease. CDR3 loop: CASSPEMNTEAFF. CDR3 coding DNA: TGTGCCAGCTCACCCGAGATGAACACTGAAGCTTTCTTT.